These 8 T cell receptor beta chains share one sample of origin, sequenced in a study of shared clonotypes between healthy human individuals. Naivety among CD8 cells was defined by CD45RO negativity and positive CCR7 selection, thereby excluding terminally differentiated effector memory CD45RA+ cells. TCRdb's table, derived via immunoSEQ multiplex PCR, lists solely in-frame clones and lacks some. Of nearly 2 million clones in the sample, roughly 94% are singletons; the top ten hold under 1.5%. Source material: naive CD8+ T cells sorted from blood. The receptors were gathered from a man aged 18 to 30 in good health.

The chain recombines TRBV18 with TRBJ2-1; D possibly corresponds to TRBD2 (6 bases). This CDR3 spans 12 amino acids. Germline CDR1 is KGHSH and CDR2 is LQKENI. V gave up 6 bases and J gave up 7 bases, with 10 bases separating them. The DNA for the CDR3 is TGTGCCAGCTCGACGGGAGCAAATGAGCAGTTCTTC. It codes for CASSTGANEQFF.

This clone was counted once. The chain joins TRBV4-1 to TRBJ1-2; 9 positions match TRBD1. V gave up 4 bases and J gave up 7 bases; unmatched junction bases: 1. The CDR3 length is 12 residues. CDR1 and CDR2 from the germline V gene are MGHRA and YSYEKL. Here the CDR3 reads CASSPGQGGYTF. CDR3 nucleotide sequence: TGCGCCAGCAGCCCGGGACAGGGTGGCTACACCTTC.

The gene calls are TRBV28 and TRBJ1-5; 8 bases align to TRBD1. The CDR3 spans 14 residues. Losses at the gene ends were 5 bases for V and 8 bases for J; bases not matched to a gene: 8. Germline CDR1 and CDR2: MDHEN and SYDVKM. In DNA, the CDR3 is TGTGCCAGCAGTCCAGGACAGGGAGAGAAGCCCCAGCATTTT. It codes for CASSPGQGEKPQHF.

The rearrangement links TRBV29-1 to TRBJ2-7; 9 bases match TRBD1. The CDR3 runs to 12 residues. The J segment lost 3 bases and the V segment lost 8 bases, leaving 5 bases of the junction unmatched. In germline, CDR1 is SQVTM, CDR2 ANQGSEA. The CDR3 region has the DNA TGCAGCTTCCGGGACAGGGACTACGAGCAGTACTTC. Translating gives CSFRDRDYEQYF.

The V call is TRBV29-1, the J call TRBJ2-3; D gene unclear. CDR3 length: 13 amino acids. Germline V gives CDR1 SQVTM, CDR2 ANQGSEA. Trimming pared 8 bases from V and 2 bases from J, leaving 14 bases between. The CDR3 sequence is CSLVGPYTDTQYF. The CDR3 region has the DNA TGCAGCCTTGTTGGGCCCTACACAGATACGCAGTATTTT.

The chain employs TRBV6-1 and TRBJ2-7, with a weak D call TRBD2 (7 bases). The CDR3 runs 16 residues. Germline V gives CDR1 MNHNS, CDR2 SASEGT. Trimming stripped 4 bases from V and 2 bases from J, with 18 bases between. The CDR3 loop is CASSGGGRESPYEQYF. Written as DNA, the CDR3 is TGTGCCAGCAGTGGGGGGGGGCGGGAGTCCCCCTACGAGCAGTACTTC.

The V call is TRBV7-8, the J call TRBJ2-7, with D possibly matching TRBD1 (5 bases). CDR3 length: 16 residues. CDR1 SGHVS and CDR2 FQNEAQ come from the germline V gene. V shed 4 bases and J shed 2 bases, with 18 bases lying between them. As DNA, the CDR3 is TGTGCCAGCAGCTCCTCCTCAGGGTGGAAGGCCTACGAGCAGTACTTC. It yields the protein CASSSSSGWKAYEQYF.

J is TRBJ1-5 and V is TRBV27; possibly TRBD1 for D (5 bases). V was shortened by 0 bases and J by 6 bases, with 9 bases between the two germline ends. Germline lookup yields CDR1 MNHEY and CDR2 SMNVEV (reference sequence). The CDR3 length is 14 residues. CDR3 DNA: TGTGCCAGCAGTTTATCTCAGGGCAGTCAGCCCCAGCATTTT. This translates into CASSLSQGSQPQHF.